The 20 T cell receptor beta chains listed next were all sequenced from one sample in a study of CD8+ T cells in alopecia areata. Treatment indicated: oral pan-JAK inhibitor, 5-10 mg twice daily. cDNA reverse transcribed from extracted RNA served as the sequencing template. Method: immunoSEQ multiplex PCR; TCRdb's copy keeps in-frame clones and lacks some. Found here are fewer than 150,000 clones, roughly 50% of them singletons; the top ten hold approximately 31%. The sample consisted of CD8+ T cells sorted from blood, taken at week 4, from a patient treated with tofacitinib. These receptors all stem from a human donor with alopecia areata.

The rearrangement joins TRBV20-1 to TRBJ1-1; D ambiguous. Germline V lookup: CDR1 DFQATT, CDR2 SNEGSKA (reference sequence). CDR3 size: 11 residues. Deletions cut 1 base from V and 6 bases from J, with 6 bases between. CDR3 loop: CSARVPAEAFF. The CDR3 DNA sequence: TGCAGTGCTAGAGTTCCGGCTGAAGCTTTCTTT.

The chain has TRBV11-1 and TRBJ2-7, with D tentatively TRBD2 (6 bases). The CDR3 is 14 amino acids. Germline V gene data show CDR1 as SGHAT and CDR2 as FQDESV (reference sequence). The V gene lost 5 bases and the J gene lost 5 bases, with 16 bases spanning the gap. The CDR3 coding sequence is TGTGCCAGCAGCCCCCCGGGGGATATAGACGAGCAGTACTTC. The encoded protein is CASSPPGDIDEQYF.

The chain carries TRBV6-5 and TRBJ1-2; the D gene is possibly TRBD1 (5 bases). Germline lookup yields CDR1 MNHEY and CDR2 SVGAGI. The CDR3 covers 11 residues. The germline V and J ends were trimmed by 8 bases and 5 bases, with 9 bases remaining between them. CDR3 residues: CASGGSYGYTF. CDR3 coding DNA: TGTGCCAGCGGGGGGAGTTATGGCTACACCTTC.

In this sample, this clone turned up a few times. The CDR3 DNA reads TGTGCCAGCAGTCCCCGGGACAGGGGAGCTATGAGGTACTTC. It is translated as CASSPRDRGAMRYF. The J gene is TRBJ2-5, the V gene TRBV27, with 10 bases matching TRBD1. Losses at the gene ends were 5 bases for V and 13 bases for J; bases not matched to a gene: 13. This CDR3 contains 14 residues. In germline, CDR1 is MNHEY, CDR2 SMNVEV (reference sequence).

Worth noting for this clone: Germline is not matched at one junction end, which may reflect a read error. The rearrangement uses TRBV4-1 and TRBJ2-1; D is uncertain. Germline lookup yields CDR1 MGHRA and CDR2 YSYEKL. The CDR3 sequence is 12 residues long. As DNA, the CDR3 is TGTGCCAGCAGTGACTCCTACAATGAGCAGTTCTTC. Translation gives CASSDSYNEQFF.

The V gene is TRBV4-3, the J gene TRBJ2-1; D ambiguous. With 0 bases removed from V and 4 bases from J, the gap between germline ends came to 10 bases. The CDR3 is 15 amino acids. Germline CDR1 is LGHNA and CDR2 is YSLEER. The CDR3 sequence is CASSQDLLGYNEQFF. In nucleotides, the CDR3 is TGCGCCAGCAGCCAAGATCTCCTTGGATACAATGAGCAGTTCTTC.

The chain links TRBV7-9 to TRBJ2-5, with D uncertain. Germline values: CDR1 SEHNR, CDR2 FQNEAQ (reference sequence). V was pared by 1 base and J by 1 base, with 7 bases between. This CDR3 is built from 14 residues. The CDR3 protein is CASSLGVSQETQYF. CDR3 nucleotides: TGTGCCAGCAGCTTAGGGGTTAGCCAAGAGACCCAGTACTTC.

Details on this clone: This same CDR3 is encoded by further DNA sequences in the sample. The genes are TRBV30 and TRBJ1-2; possibly TRBD1 for D (5 bases). The germline gives CDR1 GTSNPN, CDR2 SVGIG (reference sequence). Trimming shortened V by 4 bases and J by 5 bases, and 8 bases separated the two germline ends. The CDR3 runs 11 residues. For the CDR3, the DNA is TGTGCCTGGACCGGGGGTTATGGCTACACCTTC. This codes for CAWTGGYGYTF. Full variable domain (outside the CDR3, taken from reference TRBV30 and TRBJ1-2): SQTIHQWPATLVQPVGSPLSLECTVEGTSNPNLYWYRQAAGRGLQLLFYSVGIGQISSEVPQNLSASRPQDRQFILSSKKLLLSDSGFYLCAWTGGYGYTFGSGTRLTVV.

In nucleotides, the CDR3 is TGTGCCGCTAGACAAACAGGGGAGGCCACTGAAGCTTTCTTT. Translating it yields CAARQTGEATEAFF. The chain recombines TRBV6-1 with TRBJ1-1, with 7 bases matching TRBD1. Per germline, CDR1 MNHNS and CDR2 SASEGT. J lost 4 bases, V lost 11 bases, and 13 bases had no gene match. This CDR3 contains 14 residues.

For the CDR3, the DNA is TGTGCCAGCAGTTTAGGTAGCGGGCACCAAGAGACCCAGTACTTC. It yields the protein CASSLGSGHQETQYF. J is TRBJ2-5 and V is TRBV27; the match to TRBD2 covers 7 bases. CDR3 length equals 15 residues. CDR1 and CDR2 from the germline V gene are MNHEY and SMNVEV (reference sequence). The ends lost 2 bases at V and 0 bases at J; junction bases unmatched: 3.

The gene calls are TRBV6-5 and TRBJ2-1; D is possibly TRBD2 (6 bases). V lost 6 bases, J lost 1 base, and 13 bases lay in between. Germline loops: CDR1 MNHEY, CDR2 SVGAGI. CDR3 size: 15 residues. As DNA, the CDR3 is TGTGCCAGCAGCTCCCCTGGGAGGTCCTACAATGAGCAGTTCTTC. This translates into CASSSPGRSYNEQFF.

In DNA, the CDR3 is TGTGCCTGGGAGGGGGCGCTGAATGAGCAGTTCTTC. It specifies CAWEGALNEQFF. This chain links TRBV30 with TRBJ2-1; TRBD1 agrees at 7 bases. Germline V gene lookup returns CDR1 GTSNPN and CDR2 SVGIG (reference sequence). This CDR3 contains 12 residues. V lost 5 bases to trimming and J lost 7 bases; unmatched junction nucleotides: 5. Full variable domain (remainder filled in from reference TRBV30 and TRBJ2-1): SQTIHQWPATLVQPVGSPLSLECTVEGTSNPNLYWYRQAAGRGLQLLFYSVGIGQISSEVPQNLSASRPQDRQFILSSKKLLLSDSGFYLCAWEGALNEQFFGPGTRLTVL.

The V gene is TRBV29-1, the J gene TRBJ1-1; 10 nucleotides line up with TRBD1. The junction had 3 bases not matched to a gene; V was cut back by 7 bases and J by 1 base. The CDR3 is 13 amino acids. Germline values: CDR1 SQVTM, CDR2 ANQGSEA. The CDR3 loop is CSGQGAGNTEAFF. DNA of the CDR3: TGCAGCGGACAGGGGGCTGGGAACACTGAAGCTTTCTTT.

The chain employs TRBV27 and TRBJ2-3; D is unclear. This CDR3 contains 13 residues. Trimming stripped 3 bases from V and 4 bases from J, with 8 bases between. Germline assignment: CDR1 MNHEY and CDR2 SMNVEV (reference sequence). CDR3 loop: CASSFYDSDTQYF. The DNA for the CDR3 is TGTGCCAGCAGTTTCTACGACTCAGATACGCAGTATTTT.

V gene TRBV5-1 combines with J gene TRBJ2-7; TRBD2 aligns across 7 bases. The germline gives CDR1 SGHRS, CDR2 YFSETQ. This CDR3 is built from 16 residues. V shed 4 bases and J 6 bases; nucleotides not matched to a gene: 16. The CDR3: CASSPEGAGIFGEQYF. CDR3 bases: TGCGCCAGCAGCCCGGAAGGAGCGGGGATTTTCGGCGAGCAGTACTTC.

The V gene is TRBV29-1, the J gene TRBJ1-2; D gene ambiguous. Germline CDR1 is SQVTM and CDR2 is ANQGSEA. The ends were cut back, 4 bases at V and 5 bases at J, with 11 bases in the middle. The CDR3 runs to 12 residues. The CDR3 here is CSVAGGGYGYTF. CDR3 sequence (DNA): TGCAGCGTTGCGGGCGGAGGATATGGCTACACCTTC.

The chain employs TRBV30 and TRBJ2-7; no firm D call. Trimming took off 1 base at V and 2 bases at J, with 6 bases between the two ends. This CDR3 has 12 amino acids. Looked up from germline, CDR1 is GTSNPN and CDR2 is SVGIG (reference sequence). CDR3 residues: CAWSDDAYEQYF. Written as DNA, the CDR3 is TGTGCCTGGAGTGACGACGCCTACGAGCAGTACTTC.

V is TRBV27 and J is TRBJ2-1, with TRBD1 matching over 7 bases. CDR3 size: 16 residues. V trimming: 1 base; J trimming: 0 bases; junction bases outside the gene matches: 3. Germline CDR1 and CDR2: MNHEY and SMNVEV (reference sequence). The CDR3 DNA follows: TGTGCCAGCAGTTTATGGACAGGCAGCTCCTACAATGAGCAGTTCTTC. Translating it yields CASSLWTGSSYNEQFF.

The CDR3 DNA is TGTGCCTGGAGTGTACGTGACTATGGCTACACCTTC. Its protein product is CAWSVRDYGYTF. The chain is built from TRBV30 and TRBJ1-2, with no clear D. The V and J ends lost 0 bases and 3 bases respectively, with 5 bases between them. The CDR3 is made up of 12 amino acids. Germline V gene data show CDR1 as GTSNPN and CDR2 as SVGIG (reference sequence). The whole variable domain, filled in from reference TRBV30 and TRBJ1-2, reads SQTIHQWPATLVQPVGSPLSLECTVEGTSNPNLYWYRQAAGRGLQLLFYSVGIGQISSEVPQNLSASRPQDRQFILSSKKLLLSDSGFYLCAWSVRDYGYTFGSGTRLTVV.

A remark on this clone: Other DNA sequences in this sample translate to the same CDR3. The chain uses TRBV27 and TRBJ2-3; D call uncertain. The CDR3 contains 14 residues. Germline values: CDR1 MNHEY, CDR2 SMNVEV (reference sequence). The V and J ends lost 6 bases and 2 bases respectively, with 12 bases between them. The CDR3 region is CASSLSLDTDTQYF. CDR3 sequence (DNA): TGTGCCAGCAGCCTTTCACTCGACACAGATACGCAGTATTTT.